This passage covers 11 T cell receptor beta chains from one sample sequenced in a study of cytomegalovirus exposure and HLA in healthy donors. Primers included in the PCR were 60 Vbeta and 13 Jbeta primers. Repertoires were generated with immunoSEQ multiplex PCR, while TCRdb's copy carries only in-frame clones and drops some. The sample includes 75,000 to 85,000 clones, around 81% of them seen just once. Sequenced: PBMCs. Every receptor here comes from a male donor in good health and CMV-seronegative.

The CDR3 protein is CASSLDRGDEQYF. CDR3 in DNA: TGTGCCAGCAGCTTAGATAGGGGCGACGAGCAGTACTTC. The chain is built from TRBV11-2 and TRBJ2-5, with D perhaps matching TRBD1 (5 bases). The DNA end lines up better with TRBJ2-7; the J call may be wrong. The CDR3 consists of 13 residues. Germline CDR1 is SGHAT and CDR2 is FQNNGV.

The chain combines TRBV6-5 with TRBJ2-5; unclear D gene. The V end lost 6 bases, the J end lost 1 base, and 9 bases lay between the germline ends. The CDR3 has 13 amino acids. Germline V gene lookup returns CDR1 MNHEY and CDR2 SVGAGI. CDR3 bases: TGTGCCAGCAGCTTTTTGGCCCAAGAGACCCAGTACTTC. It codes for CASSFLAQETQYF.

V is TRBV5-1 and J is TRBJ2-7, with D possibly matching TRBD1 (5 bases). There are 16 residues in the CDR3. Germline values: CDR1 SGHRS, CDR2 YFSETQ. V dropped 4 bases and J dropped 3 bases, with 20 bases sitting between them. In nucleotides, the CDR3 is TGCGCCAGCAGCCTCGCCCCGGACACTCGCCGCTACGAGCAGTACTTC. Its translation is CASSLAPDTRRYEQYF.

The rearrangement joins TRBV29-1 to TRBJ2-7, with a possible D match to TRBD2 (6 bases). There are 12 residues in the CDR3. The ends were cut back, 6 bases at V and 6 bases at J, with 15 bases in the middle. Germline assignment: CDR1 SQVTM and CDR2 ANQGSEA. CDR3 in amino acids: CSVVGDSVEQYF. The CDR3 DNA reads as TGCAGCGTAGTGGGGGACTCGGTCGAGCAGTACTTC.

There are a few counts of this clone. The rearrangement joins TRBV5-4 to TRBJ1-1; D possibly corresponds to TRBD1 (6 bases). Germline V gene lookup returns CDR1 SGHNT and CDR2 YYREEE (reference sequence). This CDR3 is 13 amino acids long. V lost 4 bases and J 2 bases, leaving 9 bases between the germline ends. CDR3 region: CASSGQPNTEAFF. The CDR3 nucleotides are TGTGCCAGCAGCGGACAGCCAAACACTGAAGCTTTCTTT.

The chain employs TRBV7-9 and TRBJ1-2; the D is unclear. The germline V gene encodes CDR1 SEHNR and CDR2 FQNEAQ (reference sequence). The V end was cut by 7 bases, the J end by 6 bases, with 9 bases between. The CDR3 totals 11 residues. The DNA of the CDR3 is TGTGCCAGCAACATAGGAGATGGCTACACCTTC. Translation: CASNIGDGYTF.

The chain recombines TRBV4-1 with TRBJ1-5, with TRBD1 matching 9 bases. The CDR3 spans 16 residues. Germline lookup yields CDR1 MGHRA and CDR2 YSYEKL. The J segment lost 4 bases and the V segment lost 2 bases, leaving 6 bases of the junction unmatched. CDR3 sequence reads: CASSQTGTGRNQPQHF. The CDR3 DNA sequence: TGCGCCAGCAGCCAAACCGGGACAGGGCGGAATCAGCCCCAGCATTTT.

This sequence joins TRBV29-1 and TRBJ2-2; 8 positions agree with TRBD2. Germline V lookup: CDR1 SQVTM, CDR2 ANQGSEA. This CDR3 is built from 14 residues. V lost 7 bases to trimming and J lost 0 bases; unmatched junction nucleotides: 4. The CDR3 loop reads CSAGGGSNTGELFF. The CDR3 bases are TGCAGCGCCGGGGGGGGCTCGAACACCGGGGAGCTGTTTTTT.

The CDR3 DNA sequence: TGTGCCAGCAGTGTGACGGGACTAGCGGGGGGGGGCGATGAGCAGTTCTTC. Residues: CASSVTGLAGGGDEQFF. V and J are TRBV25-1 and TRBJ2-1; TRBD2 aligns across 16 bases. V dropped 4 bases and J dropped 8; count of bases not matched to a gene: 8. The germline V gene has CDR1 MGHDK and CDR2 SYGVNS. The CDR3 consists of 17 residues.

Remarks on this clone: One end of the junction varies from germline; a read error may be responsible. The chain is built from TRBV27 and TRBJ1-5; the D is unclear. Germline lookup yields CDR1 MNHEY and CDR2 SMNVEV (reference sequence). This CDR3 contains 15 residues. Written as DNA, the CDR3 is TGTGCCAGCAGCCTTATGGTAGGGAGCAATCAGCCCCAGAATTTT. The encoded protein is CASSLMVGSNQPQNF.

This chain joins TRBV29-1 and TRBJ2-7, with 7 positions matching TRBD1. Trimming cost V 4 bases and J 5 bases; bases outside gene matches: 5. The CDR3 length is 12 residues. Germline V gene sequence: CDR1 SQVTM, CDR2 ANQGSEA. The CDR3 coding sequence is TGCAGCGTTGCCCAGGGGGTCCACGAGCAGTACTTC. This sequence encodes CSVAQGVHEQYF.